The clone carrying this TCR beta chain was observed many times. This entry is derived from a study of human T cells and chemical hapten exposure. Study-wide context: Variation in per-sample TCR yields came mainly from small pooled library volume differences.

Time point of the sample: pre-sensitization, week 0. This sample's treatment: therapeutic diphenylcyclopropenone sensitization with weekly scalp DPC. CDR1 is MNHNS and CDR2 is SASEGT in the germline V gene. The V gene end was trimmed by 7 bases and the J gene end by 7 bases; junction bases not matched to a gene: 7. The CDR3 loop spans 13 amino acids. Using its own MiXCR run on the RACE reads, TCRdb lists one record per CDR3 protein. The sample includes about 250,000 distinct CDR3 sequences, 7.7% of them seen just once. The chain is built from TRBV6-1 and TRBJ1-1, with 9 nucleotides matching TRBD1. This sample comprised whole blood, obtained in connection with sensitization to the hapten diphenylcyclopropenone (DPC). The origin of this receptor is a man aged 18-30 years with alopecia areata. Some clones in this sample may be carry-over from other donors' samples. CDR3 bases: TGTGCCAGCATGGGAGGGGACAGGGTTGAAGCTTTCTTT. It encodes CASMGGDRVEAFF.